This TCR beta chain was identified in a study of T cell responses to AZD1222 COVID-19 vaccine. Notes on the study in general: Mostly white British, mostly female donors; authors suggested clonal diversity may be underestimated.

The germline V gene has CDR1 MNHNS and CDR2 SASEGT. The CDR3 has 16 residues. V lost 2 bases and J 2 bases, leaving 12 bases between the germline ends. Researchers grouped second doses given at about 4 or about 12 weeks into one pool. This clone has just one count. The antigen remains unidentified. Here immunoSEQ multiplex PCR was the method, and the copy in TCRdb shows in-frame clones only, minus some. The table includes fewer than 85,000 clones, nearly 90% detected once. The chain carries TRBV6-1 and TRBJ2-2; D uncertain. The receptor's source is an adult who received the AZD1222 COVID-19 vaccine. The sample in question was peripheral blood, obtained 28 days after the second AZD1222 dose. The CDR3 DNA reads as TGTGCCAGCAGTGAACAGGCCCTAACAAACACCGGGGAGCTGTTTTTT. Amino acids: CASSEQALTNTGELFF.